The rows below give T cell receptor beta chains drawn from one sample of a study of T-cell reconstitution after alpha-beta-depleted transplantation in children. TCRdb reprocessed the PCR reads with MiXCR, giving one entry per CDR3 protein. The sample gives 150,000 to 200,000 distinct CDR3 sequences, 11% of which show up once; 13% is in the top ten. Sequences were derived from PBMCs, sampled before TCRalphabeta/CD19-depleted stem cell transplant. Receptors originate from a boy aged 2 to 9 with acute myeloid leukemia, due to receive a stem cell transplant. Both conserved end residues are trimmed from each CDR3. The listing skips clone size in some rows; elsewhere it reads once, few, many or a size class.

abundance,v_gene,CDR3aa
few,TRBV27,ASSFLTSGKSTDTQY
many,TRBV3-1,ASSYGQVGDTQY
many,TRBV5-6,ASRGLAGTGELF
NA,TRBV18,ASSQGIRGQRYQPQH
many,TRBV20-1,SAPDRSTGANVLT
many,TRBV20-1,SARVLTSWYEQF
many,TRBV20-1,SAREAGGYNEQF
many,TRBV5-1,ASSFGGGGTGELF
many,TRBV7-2,ASSSEGGFIGREQF
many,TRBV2,AIKGLAEGEQF
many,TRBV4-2,ASSQEAVSYEQY
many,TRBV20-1,SATPGIEAF
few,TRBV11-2,ASSLFGQGRETQY
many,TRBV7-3,ASSTPGQYNEQF
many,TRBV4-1,ASSQGTDRGQQPQH
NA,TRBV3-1,ATSLPGQDHGYT
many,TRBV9,ASSAGLAEIVPETQY
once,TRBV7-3,ASSLPWDRGYGDT
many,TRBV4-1,ASSRDPTGPVE
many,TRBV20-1,TPWGTADSYNEQF
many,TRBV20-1,SAPGLRS
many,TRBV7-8,ASSLDRSVRSNQPQH
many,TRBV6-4,ASSHGIGSDTQY
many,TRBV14,ASSQDPGIPDTEAF
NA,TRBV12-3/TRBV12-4,ASSYGYSNQPQH
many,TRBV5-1,ASSLPGTTYNEQF
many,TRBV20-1,SAAAPQGMLELF
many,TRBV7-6,ASSPGTEAYEQY
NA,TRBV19,ASSWVTEAF
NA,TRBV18,ASEASKGEQF
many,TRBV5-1,ASSLAVGGGNYGYT
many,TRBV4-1,ASSQDRDNEQF
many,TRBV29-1,SVGLVHGGSEQF
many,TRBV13,ASSLRRVNTEAF
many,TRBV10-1,ASSENNEQF
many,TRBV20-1,SARHYRDRPSSGANVLT
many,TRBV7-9,ASSPHAFANEKLF
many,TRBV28,ASSYTDGGYGYT
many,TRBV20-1,SAPRQGVSGNTIY
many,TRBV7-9,ASSSRTSGTGGELF
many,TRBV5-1,ASRPGTGTDTQY
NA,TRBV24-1,ATSDSRTGGEKLF
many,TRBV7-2,ASTPSQRPWNEQF
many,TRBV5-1,ASSSTGASGNTIY
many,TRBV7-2,ASSLTRTSAHNEQF
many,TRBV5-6,ASSWGQNTGELF
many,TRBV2,ASFQGNNSPLH
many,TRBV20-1,SASLRGPRTYEQY
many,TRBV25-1,ASSDVEKEQETQY
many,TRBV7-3,ASSFLAGALSEQF
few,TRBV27,ASSPRQVQETQY
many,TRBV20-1,SAIGIAGAF
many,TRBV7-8,ASSIGTGRPYEQY
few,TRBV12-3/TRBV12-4,TSSPGTGFGINDEKLF
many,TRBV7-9,ASSLDGYNEQF
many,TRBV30,AWSQPRRIADTQY
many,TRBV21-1,ASSKVREASTDTQY
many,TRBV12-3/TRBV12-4,ASMWDGTDTQY
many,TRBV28,ASGGDRDYNEQF